A single sample is the source of the 22 T cell receptor beta chains below, sequenced in a study of shared clonotypes between healthy human individuals. Sequencing was performed with immunoSEQ multiplex PCR; in TCRdb, only in-frame clones are kept and a portion is missing. The repertoire holds 400,000 to 600,000 clones, with about 96% as singletons. The sequencing sample was made of naive CD4+ T cells sorted from blood. The subset: CD45RA+ positively selected. These receptor sequences come from a woman in her 30s in good health.

The chain recombines TRBV18 with TRBJ2-1; no definite D call. Germline CDR1 is KGHSH and CDR2 is LQKENI. CDR3 length: 14 amino acids. The V gene lost 1 base and the J gene lost 5 bases, with 9 bases spanning the gap. CDR3 DNA sequence: TGTGCCAGCTCACCACAGGTACGAGACAATGAGCAGTTCTTC. Protein: CASSPQVRDNEQFF. The variable domain in full, with the rest retrieved from reference TRBV18 and TRBJ2-1, is NAGVMQNPRHLVRRRGQEARLRCSPMKGHSHVYWYRQLPEEGLKFMVYLQKENIIDESGMPKERFSAEFPKEGPSILRIQQVVRGDSAAYFCASSPQVRDNEQFFGPGTRLTVL.

The chain combines TRBV7-6 with TRBJ1-2; 8 bases agree with TRBD1. The trim removed 2 bases at V and 2 bases at J, leaving 10 bases unmatched. CDR1 SGHVS and CDR2 FNYEAQ come from the germline V gene. This CDR3 contains 17 residues. The CDR3 coding sequence is TGTGCCAGCAGCTTAATGGCAGGGGGCGCTGGGAACTATGGCTACACCTTC. Residues: CASSLMAGGAGNYGYTF. The full variable domain, in which reference TRBV7-6 and TRBJ1-2 provide the parts outside the CDR3, is GAGVSQSPRYKVTKRGQDVALRCDPISGHVSLYWYRQALGQGPEFLTYFNYEAQQDKSGLPNDRFSAERPEGSISTLTIQRTEQRDSAMYRCASSLMAGGAGNYGYTFGSGTRLTVV.

The chain combines TRBV6-5 with TRBJ2-3; D gene ambiguous. CDR1 is MNHEY and CDR2 is SVGAGI in the germline V gene. V lost 2 bases to trimming and J lost 2 bases, with 8 bases between them. This CDR3 contains 14 residues. In nucleotides, the CDR3 is TGTGCCAGCAGTTACGTTTTAAACACAGATACGCAGTATTTT. Encoded protein: CASSYVLNTDTQYF.

V usage is TRBV19 and J usage is TRBJ2-1; no clear D gene. CDR1 LNHDA and CDR2 SQIVND come from the germline V gene (reference sequence). The CDR3 spans 16 residues. V lost 0 bases and J 3 bases, leaving 12 bases between the germline ends. The CDR3: CASSIESRARYNEQFF. The CDR3 DNA follows: TGTGCCAGTAGTATAGAATCAAGGGCTCGCTACAATGAGCAGTTCTTC.

This rearrangement joins TRBV4-1 to TRBJ2-2, with D unresolved. The germline V gene encodes CDR1 MGHRA and CDR2 YSYEKL. Trimming cost V 1 base and J 6 bases, with 15 bases left between them. This CDR3 is built from 16 residues. For the CDR3, the DNA is TGCGCCAGCAGCCAAGGGTTACATAGGTCGTCCGGGGAGCTGTTTTTT. Translated, it gives CASSQGLHRSSGELFF.

This chain uses TRBV28 with TRBJ2-7; D unclear. Trimming removed 5 bases from V and 1 base from J, with 9 bases in between. Germline values: CDR1 MDHEN, CDR2 SYDVKM. The CDR3 length is 13 residues. Here the CDR3 reads CASSTSRSYEQYF. CDR3 bases: TGTGCCAGCAGTACCTCCAGGTCCTACGAGCAGTACTTC.

The chain joins TRBV5-1 to TRBJ1-4; D call uncertain. The CDR3 length is 16 residues. Germline CDR1 is SGHRS and CDR2 is YFSETQ. The ends were cut back, 0 bases at V and 3 bases at J, with 12 bases in the middle. The CDR3 sequence is CASSLGVGRPNEKLFF. As DNA, the CDR3 is TGCGCCAGCAGCTTGGGAGTCGGCAGGCCTAATGAAAAACTGTTTTTT.

This chain links TRBV19 with TRBJ2-2, with D perhaps TRBD2 (5 bases). V was pared by 7 bases and J by 4 bases, with 10 bases between. This CDR3 has 13 residues. From germline, CDR1 is LNHDA and CDR2 SQIVND (reference sequence). The CDR3 here is CASTRGTTGELFF. The CDR3 DNA reads TGTGCCAGTACCCGGGGTACCACCGGGGAGCTGTTTTTT.

The chain is built from TRBV28 and TRBJ2-1, with a possible D match to TRBD1 (6 bases). This CDR3 is 17 amino acids long. V gave up 2 bases and J gave up 1 base, with 15 bases separating them. Germline-derived CDR1 and CDR2 are MDHEN and SYDVKM. This chain's CDR3 is CASSLALTGRSYNEQFF. The CDR3 DNA reads TGTGCCAGCAGTTTAGCTCTAACAGGGAGATCCTACAATGAGCAGTTCTTC.

This clone was recorded a few times. J is TRBJ1-1 and V is TRBV9, with D hard to call. V was shortened by 0 bases and J by 5 bases, with 2 bases between the two germline ends. The CDR3 covers 11 residues. The germline gives CDR1 SGDLS, CDR2 YYNGEE. The CDR3, as DNA: TGTGCCAGCAGCGTAGAAACTGAAGCTTTCTTT. It encodes CASSVETEAFF.

The chain combines TRBV4-2 with TRBJ1-6; possible D gene TRBD1, 6 bases. This CDR3 contains 15 residues. The ends were cut back, 0 bases at V and 7 bases at J, with 10 bases in the middle. Per germline, CDR1 LGHNA and CDR2 YNFKEQ. DNA for the CDR3: TGTGCCAGCAGCCAAGAGTTGGACAGAAATTCACCCCTCCACTTT. It specifies CASSQELDRNSPLHF.

This sequence joins TRBV10-3 and TRBJ2-7; 10 bases fit TRBD2. The CDR3 runs to 15 residues. The V segment lost 4 bases and the J segment 2 bases; nucleotides outside the gene matches: 5. Germline loops: CDR1 ENHRY, CDR2 SYGVKD. The DNA of the CDR3 is TGTGCCATCAGTGGGGGACTAGCGAAAACCTACGAGCAGTACTTC. Its protein is CAISGGLAKTYEQYF.

The chain couples TRBV19 to TRBJ1-2; a weak D match, TRBD1 (5 bases). V was trimmed by 7 bases and J by 5 bases, leaving 11 bases between them. CDR1 LNHDA and CDR2 SQIVND come from the germline V gene (reference sequence). CDR3 length equals 12 residues. The CDR3 DNA reads TGTGCCAGTAACCAGGGCTATTATGGCTACACCTTC. It translates to CASNQGYYGYTF.

The rearrangement joins TRBV5-1 to TRBJ2-5, with a possible D match to TRBD1 (5 bases). The CDR3 consists of 14 residues. Trimming cost V 0 bases and J 3 bases, with 9 bases left between them. From germline, CDR1 is SGHRS and CDR2 YFSETQ. In DNA form, the CDR3 reads TGCGCCAGCAGCTTGGGAGGACAAAAAGAGACCCAGTACTTC. The encoded protein is CASSLGGQKETQYF. Full variable domain (remainder filled in from reference TRBV5-1 and TRBJ2-5): KAGVTQTPRYLIKTRGQQVTLSCSPISGHRSVSWYQQTPGQGLQFLFEYFSETQRNKGNFPGRFSGRQFSNSRSEMNVSTLELGDSALYLCASSLGGQKETQYFGPGTRLLVL.

V and J are TRBV5-4 and TRBJ2-7; 9 positions match TRBD1. The CDR3 loop spans 17 amino acids. J was trimmed by 6 bases and V by 0 bases; bases with no gene match: 13. CDR1 is SGHNT and CDR2 is YYREEE in the germline V gene (reference sequence). The CDR3 here is CASSLGSPGTGLTEQYF. CDR3 coding DNA: TGTGCCAGCAGCTTGGGATCCCCCGGGACAGGGTTGACCGAGCAGTACTTC.

The chain employs TRBV6-5 and TRBJ2-1; the D call may be TRBD1 or TRBD2 (6 bases each). This CDR3 is built from 16 residues. The germline V and J ends were trimmed by 2 bases and 2 bases, with 13 bases remaining between them. Germline CDR1 reads MNHEY; CDR2 reads SVGAGI. CDR3 residues: CASSYEGGRAYNEQFF. In nucleotides, the CDR3 is TGTGCCAGCAGTTACGAGGGGGGACGAGCCTACAATGAGCAGTTCTTC.

The V and J genes are TRBV28 and TRBJ1-2; D remains ambiguous. The V end lost 7 bases, the J end lost 8 bases, and 11 bases lay between the germline ends. CDR3 length: 11 amino acids. Germline values: CDR1 MDHEN, CDR2 SYDVKM. The CDR3, as DNA: TGTGCCAGCATTGGCGGCGGGGGCTACACCTTC. Residues: CASIGGGGYTF.

This clone was recorded once. The J gene is TRBJ2-7, the V gene TRBV28, with 10 bases aligning to TRBD2. V was clipped by 2 bases and J by 3 bases; unmatched bases: 4. Per germline, CDR1 MDHEN and CDR2 SYDVKM. The CDR3 is 15 amino acids. CDR3 DNA: TGTGCCAGCAGTTTACCGGGACTAGCGAACTACGAGCAGTACTTC. Translated: CASSLPGLANYEQYF.

This chain links TRBV11-2 with TRBJ1-4; no definite D call. From germline, CDR1 is SGHAT and CDR2 FQNNGV. CDR3 length equals 13 residues. Trimming left V 2 bases short and J 8 bases short, with 9 bases between. The CDR3: CASSLNTREKLFF. The DNA of the CDR3 is TGTGCCAGCAGCTTAAATACAAGGGAAAAACTGTTTTTT. Variable domain in full (rest from reference TRBV11-2 and TRBJ1-4): EAGVAQSPRYKIIEKRQSVAFWCNPISGHATLYWYQQILGQGPKLLIQFQNNGVVDDSQLPKDRFSAERLKGVDSTLKIQPAKLEDSAVYLCASSLNTREKLFFGSGTQLSVL.

The CDR3 DNA reads TGTGCCAGCAGCGTAGGCGGGACTAGTAGCAATGAGCAGTTCTTC. It specifies CASSVGGTSSNEQFF. The chain uses TRBV9 and TRBJ2-1; 8 bases fit TRBD2. The CDR3 is 15 amino acids. The V gene's germline CDR1 is SGDLS and CDR2 YYNGEE. J was trimmed by 6 bases and V by 0 bases; bases with no gene match: 5.

This chain links TRBV7-8 with TRBJ2-7; D remains ambiguous. The V and J ends lost 1 base and 3 bases respectively, with 13 bases between them. Germline V gene sequence: CDR1 SGHVS, CDR2 FQNEAQ. The CDR3 contains 15 residues. CDR3 in amino acids: CASSLELTANYEQYF. The CDR3 DNA reads TGTGCCAGCAGCTTAGAATTGACCGCAAACTACGAGCAGTACTTC.

The chain joins TRBV13 to TRBJ1-2; TRBD1 matches at 9 bases. Per the germline V gene, CDR1 is PRHDT and CDR2 is FYEKMQ (reference sequence). V was clipped by 3 bases and J by 4 bases; unmatched bases: 3. The CDR3 has 14 amino acids. CDR3 protein: CASSLGQGVYGYTF. In nucleotides, the CDR3 is TGTGCCAGCAGCTTGGGACAGGGTGTCTATGGCTACACCTTC.